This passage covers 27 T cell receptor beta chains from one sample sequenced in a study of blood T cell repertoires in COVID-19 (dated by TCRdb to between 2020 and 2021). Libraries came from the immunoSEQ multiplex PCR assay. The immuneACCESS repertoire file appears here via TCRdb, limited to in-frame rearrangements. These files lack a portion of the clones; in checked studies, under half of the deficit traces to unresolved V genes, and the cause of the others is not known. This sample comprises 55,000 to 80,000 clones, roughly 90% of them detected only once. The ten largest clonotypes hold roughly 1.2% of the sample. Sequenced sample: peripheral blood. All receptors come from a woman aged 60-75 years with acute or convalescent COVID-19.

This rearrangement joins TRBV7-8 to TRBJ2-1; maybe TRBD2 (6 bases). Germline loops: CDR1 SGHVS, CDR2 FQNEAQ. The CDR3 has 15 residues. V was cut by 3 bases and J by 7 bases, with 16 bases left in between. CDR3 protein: CASSLGGLPSNEQFF. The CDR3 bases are TGTGCCAGCAGCTTGGGGGGACTCCCTTCTAATGAGCAGTTCTTC.

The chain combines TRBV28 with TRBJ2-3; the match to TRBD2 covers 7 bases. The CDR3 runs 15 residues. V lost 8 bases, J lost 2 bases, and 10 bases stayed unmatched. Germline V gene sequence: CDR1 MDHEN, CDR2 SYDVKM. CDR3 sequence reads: CASGVRGESTDTQYF. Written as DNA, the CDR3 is TGTGCCAGCGGGGTCCGGGGGGAGTCCACAGATACGCAGTATTTT.

The DNA of the CDR3 is TGTGCCAGCAGTCCCCCCGGGGAAAAACTGTTTTTT. Its translation: CASSPPGEKLFF. The chain employs TRBV28 and TRBJ1-4; the D is unclear. Germline V gene lookup returns CDR1 MDHEN and CDR2 SYDVKM. CDR3 length equals 12 residues. V was cut by 5 bases and J by 8 bases, with 9 bases left in between. Based on the CDR3 plus reference TRBV28 and TRBJ1-4, the full variable domain is DVKVTQSSRYLVKRTGEKVFLECVQDMDHENMFWYRQDPGLGLRLIYFSYDVKMKEKGDIPEGYSVSREKKERFSLILESASTNQTSMYLCASSPPGEKLFFGSGTQLSVL.

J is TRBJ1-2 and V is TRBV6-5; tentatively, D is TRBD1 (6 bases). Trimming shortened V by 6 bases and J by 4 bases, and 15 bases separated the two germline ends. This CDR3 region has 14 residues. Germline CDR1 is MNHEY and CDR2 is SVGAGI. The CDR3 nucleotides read TGTGCCAGCAGACGACAGACAGGCTCCTATGGCTACACCTTC. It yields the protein CASRRQTGSYGYTF.

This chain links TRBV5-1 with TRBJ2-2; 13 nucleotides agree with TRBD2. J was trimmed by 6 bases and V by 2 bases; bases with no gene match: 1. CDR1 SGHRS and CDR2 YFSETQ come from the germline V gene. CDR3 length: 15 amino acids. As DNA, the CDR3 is TGCGCCAGCAGCTTCGGGACTAGCGGGGCCGGGGAGCTGTTTTTT. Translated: CASSFGTSGAGELFF. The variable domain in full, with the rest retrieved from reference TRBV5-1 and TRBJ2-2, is KAGVTQTPRYLIKTRGQQVTLSCSPISGHRSVSWYQQTPGQGLQFLFEYFSETQRNKGNFPGRFSGRQFSNSRSEMNVSTLELGDSALYLCASSFGTSGAGELFFGEGSRLTVL.

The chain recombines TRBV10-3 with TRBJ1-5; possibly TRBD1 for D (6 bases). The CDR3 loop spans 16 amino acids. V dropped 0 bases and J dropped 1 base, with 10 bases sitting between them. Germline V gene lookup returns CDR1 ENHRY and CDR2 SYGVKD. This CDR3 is CAISESWDISNQPQHF. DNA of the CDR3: TGTGCCATCAGTGAGTCATGGGACATAAGCAATCAGCCCCAGCATTTT.

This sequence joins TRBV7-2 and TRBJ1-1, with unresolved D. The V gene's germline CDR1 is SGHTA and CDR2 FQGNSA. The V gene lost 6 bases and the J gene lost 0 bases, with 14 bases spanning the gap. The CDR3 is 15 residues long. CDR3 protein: CASSFPGGMNTEAFF. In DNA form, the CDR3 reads TGTGCCAGCAGTTTCCCCGGAGGCATGAACACTGAAGCTTTCTTT.

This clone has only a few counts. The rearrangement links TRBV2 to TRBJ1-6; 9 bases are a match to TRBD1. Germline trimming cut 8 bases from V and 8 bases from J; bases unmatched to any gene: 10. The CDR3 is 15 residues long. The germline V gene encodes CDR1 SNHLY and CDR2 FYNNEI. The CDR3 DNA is TGTGCCAGCGTGGGTTGGGACAGGGACGATTCACCCCTCCACTTT. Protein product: CASVGWDRDDSPLHF.

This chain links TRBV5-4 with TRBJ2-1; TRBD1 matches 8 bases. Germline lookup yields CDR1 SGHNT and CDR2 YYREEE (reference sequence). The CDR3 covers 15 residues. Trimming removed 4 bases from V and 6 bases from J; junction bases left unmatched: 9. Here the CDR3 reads CASSRGWTGINEQFF. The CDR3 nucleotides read TGTGCCAGCAGCCGGGGGTGGACAGGGATCAATGAGCAGTTCTTC.

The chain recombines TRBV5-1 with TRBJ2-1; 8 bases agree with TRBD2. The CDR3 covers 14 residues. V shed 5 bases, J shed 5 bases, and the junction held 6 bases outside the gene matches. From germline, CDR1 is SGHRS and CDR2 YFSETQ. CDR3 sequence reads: CASRISGTDNEQFF. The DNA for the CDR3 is TGCGCCAGCAGGATTAGCGGGACCGACAATGAGCAGTTCTTC.

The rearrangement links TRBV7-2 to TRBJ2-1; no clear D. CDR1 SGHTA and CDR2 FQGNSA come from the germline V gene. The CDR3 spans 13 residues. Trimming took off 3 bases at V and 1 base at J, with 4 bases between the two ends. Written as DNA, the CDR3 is TGTGCCAGCAGCTTCAATTCCTACAATGAGCAGTTCTTC. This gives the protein CASSFNSYNEQFF. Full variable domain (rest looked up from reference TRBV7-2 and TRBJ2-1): GAGVSQSPSNKVTEKGKDVELRCDPISGHTALYWYRQSLGQGLEFLIYFQGNSAPDKSGLPSDRFSAERTGGSVSTLTIQRTQQEDSAVYLCASSFNSYNEQFFGPGTRLTVL.

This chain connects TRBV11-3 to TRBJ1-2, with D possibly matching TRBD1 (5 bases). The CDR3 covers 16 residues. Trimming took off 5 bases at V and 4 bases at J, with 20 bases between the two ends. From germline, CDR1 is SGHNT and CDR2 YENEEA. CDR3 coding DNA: TGTGCCAGCAGCGATTTGACCCTGGCCAGGGTCTATGGCTACACCTTC. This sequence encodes CASSDLTLARVYGYTF. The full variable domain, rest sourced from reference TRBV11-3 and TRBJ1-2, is EAGVVQSPRYKIIEKKQPVAFWCNPISGHNTLYWYLQNLGQGPELLIRYENEEAVDDSQLPKDRFSAERLKGVDSTLKIQPAELGDSAVYLCASSDLTLARVYGYTFGSGTRLTVV.

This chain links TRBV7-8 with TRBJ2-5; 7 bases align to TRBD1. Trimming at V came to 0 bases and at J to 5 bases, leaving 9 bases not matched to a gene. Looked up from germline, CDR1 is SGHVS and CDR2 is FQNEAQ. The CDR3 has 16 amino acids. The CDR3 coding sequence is TGTGCCAGCAGCTTAGCGAAAGGACAGGCGAAGGAGACCCAGTACTTC. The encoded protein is CASSLAKGQAKETQYF.

CDR3 residues: CASSPTGGLNIQYF. The CDR3 DNA is TGTGCCAGCAGCCCCACGGGGGGTCTAAACATTCAGTACTTC. The rearrangement uses TRBV3-1 (or the pseudogene TRBV3-2) and TRBJ2-4, with 7 bases that match TRBD2. The CDR3 extends over 14 amino acids. Trimming at V came to 4 bases and at J to 6 bases, leaving 6 bases not matched to a gene. The V gene's germline CDR1 is LGHDT and CDR2 YNNKEL (reference sequence).

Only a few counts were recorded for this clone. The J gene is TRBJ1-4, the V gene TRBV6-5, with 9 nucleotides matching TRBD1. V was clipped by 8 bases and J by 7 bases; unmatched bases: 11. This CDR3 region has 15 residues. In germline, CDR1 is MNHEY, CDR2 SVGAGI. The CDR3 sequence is CASLLSPTGGEKLFF. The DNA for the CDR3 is TGTGCCAGCCTCTTGAGCCCGACAGGGGGTGAAAAACTGTTTTTT.

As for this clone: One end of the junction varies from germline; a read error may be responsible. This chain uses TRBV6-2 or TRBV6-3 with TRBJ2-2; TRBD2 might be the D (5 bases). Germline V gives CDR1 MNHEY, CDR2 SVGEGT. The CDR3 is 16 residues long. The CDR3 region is CASGYPRGPNTGELFF. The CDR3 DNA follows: TGTGCCAGCGGTTATCCTCGGGGTCCGAACACCGGGGAGCTGTTTTTT.

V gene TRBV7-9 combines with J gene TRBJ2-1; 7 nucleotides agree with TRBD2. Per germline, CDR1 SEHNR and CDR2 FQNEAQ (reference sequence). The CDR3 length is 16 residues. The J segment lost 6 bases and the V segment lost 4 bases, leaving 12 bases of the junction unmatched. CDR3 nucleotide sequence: TGTGCCAGCAGCTCCCCCCGCGGGAGAAGGGGCAATGAGCAGTTCTTC. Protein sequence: CASSSPRGRRGNEQFF.

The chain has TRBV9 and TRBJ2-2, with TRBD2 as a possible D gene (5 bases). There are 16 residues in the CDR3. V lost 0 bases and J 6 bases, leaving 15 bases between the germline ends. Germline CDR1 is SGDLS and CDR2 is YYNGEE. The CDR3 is CASSVGGSHAPGELFF. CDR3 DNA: TGTGCCAGCAGCGTAGGAGGGTCACACGCACCCGGGGAGCTGTTTTTT. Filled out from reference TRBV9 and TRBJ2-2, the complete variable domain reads DSGVTQTPKHLITATGQRVTLRCSPRSGDLSVYWYQQSLDQGLQFLIQYYNGEERAKGNILERFSAQQFPDLHSELNLSSLELGDSALYFCASSVGGSHAPGELFFGEGSRLTVL.

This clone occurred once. CDR3 DNA sequence: TGTGCCAGCAGCAGAGGGGGGACAGGGCAAGAGACCCAGTACTTC. Translation: CASSRGGTGQETQYF. This chain joins TRBV7-3 and TRBJ2-5, with 9 positions matching TRBD1. J was trimmed by 2 bases and V by 5 bases; bases with no gene match: 6. The CDR3 length is 15 residues. Germline lookup yields CDR1 SGHTA and CDR2 FQGTGA.

CDR3 sequence (DNA): TGTGCCTGGAGTCCGGACAGGATCGCCAAGGGGCCCGGCTACACCTTC. Protein product: CAWSPDRIAKGPGYTF. V gene TRBV30 combines with J gene TRBJ1-2; the match to TRBD1 covers 7 bases. This CDR3 region has 16 residues. V lost 2 bases and J lost 8; bases outside the gene matches: 17. The germline CDR1 and CDR2 sequences are GTSNPN and SVGIG (reference sequence). Together with reference TRBV30 and TRBJ1-2, the CDR3 gives the full variable domain: SQTIHQWPATLVQPVGSPLSLECTVEGTSNPNLYWYRQAAGRGLQLLFYSVGIGQISSEVPQNLSASRPQDRQFILSSKKLLLSDSGFYLCAWSPDRIAKGPGYTFGSGTRLTVV.

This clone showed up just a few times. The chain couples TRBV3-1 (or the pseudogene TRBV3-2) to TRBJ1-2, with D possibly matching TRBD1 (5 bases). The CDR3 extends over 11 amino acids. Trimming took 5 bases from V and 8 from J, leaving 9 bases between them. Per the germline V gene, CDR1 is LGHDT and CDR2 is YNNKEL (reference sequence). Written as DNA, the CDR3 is TGTGCCAGCAGCAGGGGATTGGGCTACACCTTC. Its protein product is CASSRGLGYTF.

The DNA of the CDR3 is TGTGCCATCATGGGGCGGGAGAGCGACGGGGAGCTGTTTTTT. Encoded protein: CAIMGRESDGELFF. The chain links TRBV10-3 to TRBJ2-2; TRBD2 agrees at 7 bases. The CDR3 is 14 amino acids. J gave up 7 bases and V 7 bases, and 9 bases lay outside the gene matches. Germline CDR1 reads ENHRY; CDR2 reads SYGVKD.

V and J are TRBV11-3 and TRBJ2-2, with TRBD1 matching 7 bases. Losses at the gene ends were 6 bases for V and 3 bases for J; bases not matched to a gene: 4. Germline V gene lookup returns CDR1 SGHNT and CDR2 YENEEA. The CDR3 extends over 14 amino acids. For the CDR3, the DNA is TGTGCCAGCAGGGAAGGGACAGACACCGGGGAGCTGTTTTTT. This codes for CASREGTDTGELFF.

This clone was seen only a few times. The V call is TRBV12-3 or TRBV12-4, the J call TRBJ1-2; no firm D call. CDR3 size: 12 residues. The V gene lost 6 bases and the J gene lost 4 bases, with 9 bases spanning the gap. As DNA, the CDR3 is TGTGCCAGCAGCGAGAGGAGCTATGGCTACACCTTC. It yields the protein CASSERSYGYTF.

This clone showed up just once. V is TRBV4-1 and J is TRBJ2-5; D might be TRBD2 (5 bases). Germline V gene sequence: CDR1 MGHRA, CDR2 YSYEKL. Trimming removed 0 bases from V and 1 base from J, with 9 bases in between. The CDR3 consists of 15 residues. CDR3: CASSQERLAQETQYF. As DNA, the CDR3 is TGCGCCAGCAGCCAAGAACGGCTAGCCCAAGAGACCCAGTACTTC.

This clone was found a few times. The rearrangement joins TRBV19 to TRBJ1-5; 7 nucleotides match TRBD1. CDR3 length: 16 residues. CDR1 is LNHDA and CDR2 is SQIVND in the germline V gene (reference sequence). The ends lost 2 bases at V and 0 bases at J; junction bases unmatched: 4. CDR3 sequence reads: CASSIQGGYSNQPQHF. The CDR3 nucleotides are TGTGCCAGTAGTATACAGGGGGGTTATAGCAATCAGCCCCAGCATTTT.

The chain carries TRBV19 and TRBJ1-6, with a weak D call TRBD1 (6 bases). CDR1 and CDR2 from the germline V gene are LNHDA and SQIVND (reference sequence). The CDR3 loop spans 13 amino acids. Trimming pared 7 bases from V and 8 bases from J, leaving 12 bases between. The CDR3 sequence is CASTDSLYSPLHF. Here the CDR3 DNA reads TGTGCCAGTACGGACAGTCTGTATTCACCCCTCCACTTT.